This T cell receptor (beta chain) was sequenced for a study of beta chain features in type 1 diabetes listed by TCRdb under 2018. For context, the study as a whole: No differences in mean age, gender distribution, total cell number or subset yield were found between patients and healthy donors. A total of some 100,000,000 sorted cells were examined across all samples, and the number of cells per subset was strongly correlated with RNA yield. The study compared TCRB repertoires of sorted circulating CD4+ T cell subsets between recently diagnosed type 1 diabetes patients and matched healthy donors. Whereas all 30 or so donors provided naive and central memory subsets, regulatory and stem cell-like memory subsets were isolated from just 8 patients and roughly eight healthy donors.

A single peripheral blood draw of approximately 0.11 L on average was collected from each donor into heparinised tubes. A BD FACSAria II and a panel including CD45RO, CCR7, CD25, CD127, CD95 and CD27 were used to sort naive, central memory, regulatory and stem cell-like memory CD4+ T cells. Purity was above 95% for every sorted population. PBMCs were separated immediately by Lymphoprep density gradient centrifugation and were stained directly, without being cultured. So that batch effects would be minimized, each experiment stained and sorted samples in pairs, pairing one healthy donor with one patient. A few counts support this clone. Its antigen is not yet known. At one boundary the junction diverges from the germline segment, which might be a read error. CDR1 and CDR2 are drawn from the germline V gene (reference sequence): SEHNR, FQNEAQ. The CDR3 spans 16 residues, from the cysteine through the phenylalanine. Only the CDR3 DNA stays, 48 bases, in frame from base 1.

The investigation overall reported the following: PCR may preferentially amplify shorter templates, but because patient and control samples were amplified and corrected together, any resulting skew would affect both groups equally. A moderate but significant shortening of TCRB CDR3 length was observed in type 1 diabetes patients in all four CD4+ subsets. Because cDNA rather than genomic DNA was sequenced, highly expressing activated cells could have been over-represented, although no difference in activation and CD3 levels was found between groups. The naive, central memory and regulatory TCRB repertoires appeared to resemble one another more closely among patients than among healthy donors. Because small numbers of individuals were included in the HLA sub-analyses, any influence of HLA type on TCRB rearrangement was left unresolved. At VDJ recombination sites, patients with type 1 diabetes made fewer insertions and deleted more nucleotides, a pattern implying thymic rearrangement abnormalities.

All of the isolated RNA was reverse transcribed with the High Capacity cDNA Reverse Transcription Kit, so expressed TCRB transcripts were sequenced. Deep immunoSEQ sequencing was applied to naive, central memory and regulatory T cell samples, giving an average of approximately 4 million total reads per sample. Sorted cells were lysed in RLT buffer, and RNA was extracted using DNase-treated RNeasy Micro or Mini kits according to cell number. Each cell subset was processed on its own to prevent cross-contamination, while patient and healthy donor samples were processed together. Using the immunoSEQ multiplex PCR, TCRB sequences were amplified from cDNA into 87-bp fragments spanning the CDR3 region. The amplicons were sequenced using the Illumina HiSeq platform. The authors' pipeline ran thus. Synthetic template baselines were used to correct PCR bias computationally, reads within Hamming distance 2 were collapsed together, and singletons that could not be merged were discarded. Reads were aligned to IMGT to assign V, D and J genes, CDR3 length, and insertions or deletions at six rearrangement sites. Within each subset, clonotype counts were normalized to the number of sorted cells before true diversity and Gini coefficients were calculated with the tcR R package. Repertoire sharing was quantified using the overlap coefficient calculated on TCRB nucleotide sequences. Drawn from immuneACCESS, this table holds only the in-frame rearrangements with V and J called that TCRdb kept. Clones are partly lost; checked studies trace under half to an unresolved V gene and leave the rest unexplained. V, J and clone size were drawn from that table, and D and trimming were deduced from the DNA. This sample comprises 30,000 or so clones, less than 70% of them detected only once. Of the sample, 2% to 3% falls within the top ten clones.

The chain links TRBV7-9 with TRBJ2-7, with a tentative D gene TRBD2 over 6 matching bases. Input material: Tregs from blood. This sample's cell subset or site label indicates: regulatory CD4+ T cells. The TCR originated in a woman aged 30 to 39 with type 1 diabetes. In nucleotides, the sequence is TGTGCCAGCAGCTTCCCTCCGGGACTTCCCTCCAACGAGCAGTACTTC. It translates to CASSFPPGLPSNEQYF.